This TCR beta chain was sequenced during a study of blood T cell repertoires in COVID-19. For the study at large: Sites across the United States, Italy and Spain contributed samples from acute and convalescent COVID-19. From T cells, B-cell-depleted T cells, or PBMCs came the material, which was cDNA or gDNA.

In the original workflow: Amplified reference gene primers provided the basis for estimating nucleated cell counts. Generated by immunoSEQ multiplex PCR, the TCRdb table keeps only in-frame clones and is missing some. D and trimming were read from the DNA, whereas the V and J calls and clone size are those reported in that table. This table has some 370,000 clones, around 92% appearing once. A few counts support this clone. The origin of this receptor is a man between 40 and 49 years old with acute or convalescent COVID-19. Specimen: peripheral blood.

CDR3 amino acids: CASSLGTSGNYNEQFF. The DNA for the CDR3 is TGTGCCAGCAGCCTGGGGACTAGCGGGAACTACAATGAGCAGTTCTTC. V and J are TRBV5-4 and TRBJ2-1; TRBD2 agrees at 13 bases. V gave up 4 bases and J gave up 3 bases; unmatched junction bases: 4. CDR3 length: 16 amino acids. The V gene's germline CDR1 is SGHNT and CDR2 YYREEE (reference sequence).